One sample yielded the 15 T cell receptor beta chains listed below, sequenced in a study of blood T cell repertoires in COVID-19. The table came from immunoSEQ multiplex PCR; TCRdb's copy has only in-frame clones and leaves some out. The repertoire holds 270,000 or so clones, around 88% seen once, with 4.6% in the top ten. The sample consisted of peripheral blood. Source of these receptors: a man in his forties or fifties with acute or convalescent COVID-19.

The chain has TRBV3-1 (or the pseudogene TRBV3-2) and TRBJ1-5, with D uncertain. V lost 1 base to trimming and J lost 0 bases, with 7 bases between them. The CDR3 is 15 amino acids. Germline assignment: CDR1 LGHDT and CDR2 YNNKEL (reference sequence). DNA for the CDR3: TGTGCCAGCAGCCAAGCGGGGAATAGCAATCAGCCCCAGCATTTT. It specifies CASSQAGNSNQPQHF.

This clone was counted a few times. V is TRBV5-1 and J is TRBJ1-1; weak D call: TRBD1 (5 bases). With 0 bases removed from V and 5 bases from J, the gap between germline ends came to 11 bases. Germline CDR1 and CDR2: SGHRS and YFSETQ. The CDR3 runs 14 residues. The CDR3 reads CASSLVPGRTEAFF. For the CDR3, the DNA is TGCGCCAGCAGCTTGGTACCAGGGCGGACTGAAGCTTTCTTT.

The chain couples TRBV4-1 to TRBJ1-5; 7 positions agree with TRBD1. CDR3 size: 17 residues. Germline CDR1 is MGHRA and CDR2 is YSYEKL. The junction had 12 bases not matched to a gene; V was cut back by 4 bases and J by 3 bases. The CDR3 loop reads CASSPGAGGGNNQPQHF. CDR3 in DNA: TGCGCCAGCAGCCCCGGGGCAGGGGGAGGTAACAATCAGCCCCAGCATTTT.

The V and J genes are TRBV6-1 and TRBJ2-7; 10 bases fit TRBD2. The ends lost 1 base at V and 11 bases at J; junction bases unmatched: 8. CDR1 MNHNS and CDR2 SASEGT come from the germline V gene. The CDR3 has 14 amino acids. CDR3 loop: CASSEGLAGARKYF. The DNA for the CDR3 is TGTGCCAGCAGTGAAGGTCTAGCGGGGGCTAGGAAGTACTTC.

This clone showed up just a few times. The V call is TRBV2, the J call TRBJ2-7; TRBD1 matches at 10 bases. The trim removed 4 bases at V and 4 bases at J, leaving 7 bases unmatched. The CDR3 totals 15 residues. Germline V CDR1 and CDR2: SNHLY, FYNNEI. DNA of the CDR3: TGTGCCAGCAGTGGGAGTGGGACAGGGGTTTACGAGCAGTACTTC. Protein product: CASSGSGTGVYEQYF.

The CDR3 sequence: CASSLDRASNQPQHF. The CDR3 nucleotides are TGTGCCAGCAGCTTAGACAGGGCCAGCAATCAGCCCCAGCATTTT. V is TRBV7-2 and J is TRBJ1-5; D is perhaps TRBD1 (6 bases). The CDR3 sequence is 15 residues long. Trimming cost V 1 base and J 1 base, with 8 bases left between them. CDR1 is SGHTA, CDR2 FQGNSA, per germline.

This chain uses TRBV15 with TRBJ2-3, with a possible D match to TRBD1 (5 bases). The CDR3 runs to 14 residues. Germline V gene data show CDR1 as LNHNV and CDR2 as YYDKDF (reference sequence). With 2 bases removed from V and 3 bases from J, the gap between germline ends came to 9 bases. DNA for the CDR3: TGTGCCACCAGCAGACAGGGCGGTACAGATACGCAGTATTTT. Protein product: CATSRQGGTDTQYF.

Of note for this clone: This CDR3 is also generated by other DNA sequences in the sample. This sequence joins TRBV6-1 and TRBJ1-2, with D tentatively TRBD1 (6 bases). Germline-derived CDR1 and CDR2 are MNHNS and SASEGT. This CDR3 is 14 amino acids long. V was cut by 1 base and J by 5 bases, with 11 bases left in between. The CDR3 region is CASSEGVTGYGYTF. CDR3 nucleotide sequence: TGTGCCAGCAGTGAAGGGGTAACAGGGTATGGCTACACCTTC.

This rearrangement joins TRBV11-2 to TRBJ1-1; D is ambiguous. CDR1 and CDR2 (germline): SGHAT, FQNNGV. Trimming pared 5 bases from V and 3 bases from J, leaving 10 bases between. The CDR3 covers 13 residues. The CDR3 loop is CASSPRVHTEAFF. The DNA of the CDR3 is TGTGCCAGCAGCCCCCGGGTCCACACTGAAGCTTTCTTT.

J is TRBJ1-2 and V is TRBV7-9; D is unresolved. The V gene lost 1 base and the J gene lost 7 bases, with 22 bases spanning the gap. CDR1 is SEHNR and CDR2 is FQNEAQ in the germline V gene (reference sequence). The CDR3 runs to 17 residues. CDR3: CASSLVARPSSPGGYTF. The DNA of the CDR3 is TGTGCCAGCAGCTTAGTGGCCCGGCCAAGCTCCCCGGGTGGCTACACCTTC.

CDR3 residues: CASSRTAGVEQYF. The CDR3 DNA follows: TGTGCCAGCAGCCGAACGGCCGGGGTTGAGCAGTACTTC. The chain carries TRBV6-5 and TRBJ2-7, with TRBD2 as a possible D gene (5 bases). Trimming pared 6 bases from V and 7 bases from J, leaving 16 bases between. This CDR3 comprises 13 residues. CDR1 and CDR2 from the germline V gene are MNHEY and SVGAGI.

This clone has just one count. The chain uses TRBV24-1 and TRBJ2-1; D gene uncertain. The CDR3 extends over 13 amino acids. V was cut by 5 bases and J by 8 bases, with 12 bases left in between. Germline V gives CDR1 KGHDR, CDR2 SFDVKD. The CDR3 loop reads CATSGRVGHEQFF. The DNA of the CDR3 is TGTGCCACCAGTGGCCGGGTTGGCCATGAGCAGTTCTTC.

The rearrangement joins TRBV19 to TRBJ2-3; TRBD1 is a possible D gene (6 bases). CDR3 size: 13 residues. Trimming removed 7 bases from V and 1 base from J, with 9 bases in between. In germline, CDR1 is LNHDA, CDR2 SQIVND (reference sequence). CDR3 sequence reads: CASKQGGTDTQYF. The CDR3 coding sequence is TGTGCCAGTAAACAGGGTGGCACAGATACGCAGTATTTT.

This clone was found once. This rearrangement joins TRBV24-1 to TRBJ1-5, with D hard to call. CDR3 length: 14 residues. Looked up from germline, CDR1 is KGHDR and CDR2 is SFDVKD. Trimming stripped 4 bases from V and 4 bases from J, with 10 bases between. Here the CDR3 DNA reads TGTGCCACCAGTGACGGGGTCGGGAATCAGCCCCAGCATTTT. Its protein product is CATSDGVGNQPQHF.

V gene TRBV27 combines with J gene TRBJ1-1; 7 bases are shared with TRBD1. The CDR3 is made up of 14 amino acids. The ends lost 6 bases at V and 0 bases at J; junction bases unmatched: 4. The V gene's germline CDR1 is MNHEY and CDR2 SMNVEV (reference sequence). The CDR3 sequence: CASRRGQVNTEAFF. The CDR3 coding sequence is TGTGCCAGCAGGCGAGGACAGGTGAACACTGAAGCTTTCTTT.